Below are 22 T cell receptor beta chains sequenced from a single sample in a study of blood T cells in healthy people across ages. The use of a sample-barcoded 5' primer and a J-beta primer mix characterized a second PCR of about 7 to 12 cycles. TCRdb redid the calling of the 5' RACE reads with MiXCR, one entry per CDR3 protein. The table includes 700,000 to 850,000 distinct CDR3 sequences, 35% to 40% detected once. The sequenced material came from blood. These receptors were obtained from a man between 18 and 35 years old in good health.

The rearrangement uses TRBV7-2 and TRBJ1-1; the D gene is possibly TRBD1 (5 bases). In germline, CDR1 is SGHTA, CDR2 FQGNSA. Trimming stripped 3 bases from V and 11 bases from J, with 13 bases between. The CDR3 has 12 residues. CDR3 residues: CASSLDLWGAFF. DNA of the CDR3: TGTGCCAGCAGCTTGGACCTCTGGGGGGCTTTCTTT.

The genes are TRBV20-1 and TRBJ2-5; D may be TRBD2 (7 bases). CDR3 size: 15 residues. Germline V gene sequence: CDR1 DFQATT, CDR2 SNEGSKA (reference sequence). Trimming removed 5 bases from V and 11 bases from J, with 27 bases in between. CDR3 nucleotides: TGCAGTGCTTTAGGGGGGGGACCTATTTACAATGAGCAGTACTTC. It codes for CSALGGGPIYNEQYF.

This clonotype was found a few times. The V gene is TRBV9, the J gene TRBJ1-4; 7 bases fit TRBD1. Germline V CDR1 and CDR2: SGDLS, YYNGEE. CDR3 length equals 15 residues. V was pared by 0 bases and J by 3 bases, with 2 bases of the junction left unmatched. DNA of the CDR3: TGTGCCAGCAGCGTAGAGGGACAGCCTAATGAAAAACTGTTTTTT. Translation: CASSVEGQPNEKLFF.

This clonotype was found a few times. At one of its ends the junction is not consistent with the germline gene, which may arise from a read error. The rearrangement uses TRBV7-7 and TRBJ2-2; D is perhaps TRBD1 or TRBD2 (6 bases each). The V gene's germline CDR1 is SSHAT and CDR2 FNYEAQ (reference sequence). This CDR3 comprises 15 residues. Here the CDR3 DNA reads TGTGCTAGCAGCTTGGGGGGCACGAACACCGGGGAGCTGTTTTTT. Its protein is CASSLGGTNTGELFF.

This rearrangement joins TRBV12-3 or TRBV12-4 to TRBJ2-5, with 10 bases that match TRBD2. J lost 2 bases, V lost 10 bases, and 7 bases had no gene match. The CDR3 has 14 amino acids. This CDR3 reads CATKRGGSQETQYF. Written as DNA, the CDR3 is TGTGCCACCAAGCGGGGGGGCAGTCAAGAGACCCAGTACTTC.

This clonotype was observed a handful of times. The V and J genes are TRBV6-2 or TRBV6-3 and TRBJ1-1, with 10 bases aligning to TRBD1. Trimming took 4 bases from V and 3 from J; bases not matched to a gene: 11. Germline assignment: CDR1 MNHEY and CDR2 SVGEGT. The CDR3 covers 17 residues. The CDR3 here is CASSLRGQGGTHTEAFF. CDR3 nucleotide sequence: TGTGCCAGCAGTTTGAGAGGACAGGGGGGGACCCACACTGAAGCTTTCTTT.

This clonotype was recorded many times. V is TRBV9 and J is TRBJ2-4; tentatively, D is TRBD2 (6 bases). CDR1 is SGDLS and CDR2 is YYNGEE in the germline V gene. The CDR3 has 14 amino acids. The V gene lost 1 base and the J gene lost 7 bases, with 12 bases spanning the gap. CDR3 in amino acids: CASSVNGAGNIQYF. CDR3 nucleotide sequence: TGTGCCAGCAGCGTAAACGGGGCGGGGAACATTCAGTACTTC.

The chain combines TRBV2 with TRBJ1-3; D uncertain. Germline V gene data show CDR1 as SNHLY and CDR2 as FYNNEI. This CDR3 contains 16 residues. The ends were cut back, 3 bases at V and 0 bases at J, with 12 bases in the middle. DNA for the CDR3: TGTGCCAGCAGTGAGGACGTGCGAGGCTCTGGAAACACCATATATTTT. Translation: CASSEDVRGSGNTIYF.

CDR3 in DNA: TGCAGCGTGTTCTACCGGGACAGGGGAAGGAATGAGCAGTTCTTC. It encodes CSVFYRDRGRNEQFF. The chain links TRBV29-1 to TRBJ2-1, with TRBD1 matching over 10 bases. Looked up from germline, CDR1 is SQVTM and CDR2 is ANQGSEA. The length of the CDR3 is 15 residues. After removal of 6 bases from V and 7 bases from J, the junction contained 12 bases not matched to a gene.

In its sample, this clonotype was seen a few times. The rearrangement joins TRBV7-9 to TRBJ2-3; D not resolved. CDR1 is SEHNR, CDR2 FQNEAQ, per germline (reference sequence). CDR3 size: 14 residues. V was trimmed by 3 bases and J by 2 bases, leaving 9 bases between them. CDR3 coding DNA: TGTGCCAGCAGCTTTCAACCTCTCACAGATACGCAGTATTTT. It yields the protein CASSFQPLTDTQYF. Together with reference TRBV7-9 and TRBJ2-3, the CDR3 gives the full variable domain: DTGVSQNPRHKITKRGQNVTFRCDPISEHNRLYWYRQTLGQGPEFLTYFQNEAQLEKSRLLSDRFSAERPKGSFSTLEIQRTEQGDSAMYLCASSFQPLTDTQYFGPGTRLTVL.

V is TRBV4-3 and J is TRBJ1-4, with D unresolved. Germline V CDR1 and CDR2: LGHNA, YSLEER. This CDR3 spans 15 amino acids. Trimming removed 0 bases at V and 6 bases at J, with 11 bases between. CDR3 loop: CASSQDGRSYEKLFF. CDR3 DNA: TGCGCCAGCAGCCAAGATGGCAGGTCGTATGAAAAACTGTTTTTT.

The chain recombines TRBV11-2 with TRBJ1-2; D unresolved. V was shortened by 2 bases and J by 8 bases, with 12 bases between the two germline ends. From germline, CDR1 is SGHAT and CDR2 FQNNGV. The length of the CDR3 is 13 residues. The CDR3: CASSLYQIGGYTF. The DNA for the CDR3 is TGTGCCAGCAGCTTATACCAGATTGGAGGCTACACCTTC.

The rearrangement uses TRBV10-3 and TRBJ1-6; D not resolved. Per the germline V gene, CDR1 is ENHRY and CDR2 is SYGVKD. The CDR3 has 14 residues. The CDR3 here is CHLTGFKCNSPLHF. CDR3 DNA: TGTCACTTAACCGGATTTAAGTGTAATTCACCCCTCCACTTT.

This clonotype was seen only a few times. The chain's CDR3 is CASMGRALGMNTEAFF. The CDR3 nucleotides read TGTGCCAGCATGGGGAGGGCACTAGGGATGAACACTGAAGCTTTCTTT. The V and J genes are TRBV2 and TRBJ1-1; unclear D gene. V was shortened by 7 bases and J by 0 bases, with 18 bases between the two germline ends. This CDR3 is 16 amino acids long. Germline CDR1 reads SNHLY; CDR2 reads FYNNEI.

Concerning this clonotype itself: Relative to the germline gene, one junction end is altered; a read error may explain this. The CDR3 DNA sequence: TGCAGCGTTGAACCGTGGATAGCTGGGGCAAGCACAGTTACGCAGTATTTT. Its translation is CSVEPWIAGASTVTQYF. The rearrangement joins TRBV29-1 to TRBJ2-3; a possible D gene is TRBD1 (5 bases). CDR3 size: 17 residues. Germline CDR1 and CDR2: SQVTM and ANQGSEA.

This clonotype was seen only once. The chain links TRBV12-3 or TRBV12-4 to TRBJ2-7; possibly TRBD1 for D (6 bases). Trimming took 6 bases from V and 7 from J, leaving 13 bases between them. The length of the CDR3 is 12 residues. CDR3 bases: TGTGCCAGCAGCGTGGGGGCCAGGGAGCAGTACTTC. Protein: CASSVGAREQYF.

The chain couples TRBV6-2 or TRBV6-3 to TRBJ2-7; no firm D call. The CDR3 is 11 amino acids. Between the trimmed V and J ends, which lost 2 bases and 4 bases, there was a span of 3 bases. The germline V gene has CDR1 MNHEY and CDR2 SVGEGT. In DNA, the CDR3 is TGTGCCAGCAGTTACCGATACGAGCAGTACGTC. Amino acid sequence: CASSYRYEQYV.

The V and J genes are TRBV20-1 and TRBJ2-7; D not certain. The J call is uncertain, as TRBJ2-5 better fits the DNA end. There are 13 residues in the CDR3. Germline loops: CDR1 DFQATT, CDR2 SNEGSKA (reference sequence). CDR3 amino acids: CSARAPIGETQYF. For the CDR3, the DNA is TGCAGTGCTAGGGCCCCCATAGGGGAGACCCAGTACTTC.

The CDR3 region has the DNA TGCGCCAGTAACCGGGACCAATCCCGCACAGATACGCAGTATTTT. This sequence encodes CASNRDQSRTDTQYF. V usage is TRBV5-1 and J usage is TRBJ2-3; D possibly uses TRBD1 or TRBD2 (5 bases each). Germline-derived CDR1 and CDR2 are SGHRS and YFSETQ. This CDR3 is built from 15 residues. Between the trimmed V and J ends, which lost 8 bases and 1 base, there was a span of 17 bases.

The rearrangement uses TRBV12-3 or TRBV12-4 and TRBJ1-1, with D maybe TRBD1 (6 bases). Trimming shortened V by 4 bases and J by 5 bases, and 14 bases separated the two germline ends. The CDR3 covers 14 residues. CDR3 in DNA: TGTGCCAGCAGTTCCAACCTCAGGGGTACTGAAGCTTTCTTT. It specifies CASSSNLRGTEAFF.

The chain joins TRBV4-1 to TRBJ2-2; D call uncertain. The CDR3 contains 17 residues. V was shortened by 2 bases and J by 1 base, with 14 bases between the two germline ends. The germline V gene encodes CDR1 MGHRA and CDR2 YSYEKL. CDR3 in DNA: TGCGCCAGCAGCCAAAAGCGTGACGGCGAGAACACCGGGGAGCTGTTTTTT. Protein sequence: CASSQKRDGENTGELFF.

This clonotype was seen only a few times. The V gene is TRBV9, the J gene TRBJ2-1; TRBD2 matches 7 bases. TRBJ2-7 matches the DNA end more closely, so the J call is doubtful. Germline V lookup: CDR1 SGDLS, CDR2 YYNGEE. CDR3 length equals 15 residues. CDR3 nucleotide sequence: TGTGCCAGCAGCGAACGGGGGGTCGACTACAATGAGCAGTACTTC. This translates into CASSERGVDYNEQYF.